This TCR beta chain is drawn from a study of identical twins. Note on this clonotype: Antigen specificity is unknown.

Whole-study results and caveats: Surplus twin overlap in beta out-of-frame sequences was less pronounced. With monozygotic twins, out-of-frame TCR alpha sharing exceeded what models estimated.

Healthy Caucasians alone served as donors. TCRdb re-called the 5' RACE reads with MiXCR, one entry per CDR3 protein. The repertoire holds roughly 570,000 distinct CDR3 sequences, nearly 10% seen once, with roughly 3.2% in the top ten. V lost 7 bases and J lost 6; bases outside the gene matches: 5. This CDR3 is built from 13 residues. Germline assignment: CDR1 MDHEN and CDR2 SYDVKM. The sample was also reused in another study, on yellow fever vaccine responses in identical twins.

The sequencing input was PBMCs. This sequence was found in a woman under 30 in good health. The V gene is TRBV28, the J gene TRBJ1-2; 10 bases agree with TRBD1. CDR3 nucleotide sequence: TGTGCCAGCAAGAGACAGGGGGCGGATGGCTACACCTTC. This codes for CASKRQGADGYTF.